A selection of T cell receptor beta chains follows, all from one sample in a study of T cell responses to AZD1222 COVID-19 vaccine. Sequencing used immunoSEQ multiplex PCR; TCRdb keeps in-frame clones, though not all of them. The sample consists of around 83,000 clones, roughly nine tenths of them appearing once. Here the sequenced sample was peripheral blood, taken 28 days after the second AZD1222 dose. All receptors come from an adult who received the AZD1222 COVID-19 vaccine. Each CDR3 is given with its conserved first and last residue. The D gene is left open where the match is weak. Not every row has a clone size; where given, it reads once, few, many or a size class.

D gene: -
clone size: once
V gene: TRBV10-3
J gene: TRBJ2-1
CDR3 DNA: TGTGCCATCAGTTACGGGACCGACTACAATGAGCAGTTCTTC
CDR3 protein: CAISYGTDYNEQFF

D gene: -
clone size: -
V gene: TRBV4-1
J gene: TRBJ1-2
CDR3 DNA: TGCGCCAGCAGCCAAGATCGAGGCGTCTATGGCTACACCTTC
CDR3 protein: CASSQDRGVYGYTF

D gene: TRBD1
clone size: -
V gene: TRBV6-6
J gene: TRBJ2-7
CDR3 DNA: TGTGCCAGCAGTTTACCGGGACAGCCTTACGAGCAGTACTTC
CDR3 protein: CASSLPGQPYEQYF

D gene: TRBD1
clone size: once
V gene: TRBV6-4
J gene: TRBJ2-7
CDR3 DNA: TGTGCCAGCAGTGACTTCAGGGGGAGCTCCTACGAGCAGTACTTC
CDR3 protein: CASSDFRGSSYEQYF

D gene: TRBD1
clone size: -
V gene: TRBV5-4
J gene: TRBJ2-1
CDR3 DNA: TGTGCCAGCAGCGCCGGGACAGGGAGGAATGAGCAGTTCTTC
CDR3 protein: CASSAGTGRNEQFF

D gene: TRBD2
clone size: -
V gene: TRBV9
J gene: TRBJ2-7
CDR3 DNA: TGTGCCAGCAGCGAGAGGGGTAGCGGGCATACCTACGAGCAGTACTTC
CDR3 protein: CASSERGSGHTYEQYF

D gene: TRBD1
clone size: -
V gene: TRBV2
J gene: TRBJ1-1
CDR3 DNA: TGTGCCAGCAGGGAGCTACAGGGGGCGCGGGGTGAAGCTTTCTTT
CDR3 protein: CASRELQGARGEAFF

D gene: TRBD1
clone size: -
V gene: TRBV6-5
J gene: TRBJ1-5
CDR3 DNA: TGTGCCAGCCAGGACAGGGGCAATCAGCCCCAGCATTTT
CDR3 protein: CASQDRGNQPQHF

D gene: -
clone size: -
V gene: TRBV25-1
J gene: TRBJ2-6
CDR3 DNA: TGTGCCAGCAGGGGGGCGGGACGGGCGCCTGGGGCCAACGTCCTGACTTTC
CDR3 protein: CASRGAGRAPGANVLTF

D gene: TRBD1
clone size: medium-sized
V gene: TRBV19
J gene: TRBJ2-1
CDR3 DNA: TGTGCCAGTAGTCGATATGGGACAGGTGACAATGAGCAGTTCTTC
CDR3 protein: CASSRYGTGDNEQFF

D gene: TRBD1
clone size: -
V gene: TRBV7-2
J gene: TRBJ1-2
CDR3 DNA: TGTGCCAGCAGCTTAGACAGGGGCCTCTATGGCTACACCTTC
CDR3 protein: CASSLDRGLYGYTF

D gene: -
clone size: -
V gene: TRBV2
J gene: TRBJ1-5
CDR3 DNA: TGTGCCAGCCGGCAGAATAGCAATCAGCCCCAGCATTTT
CDR3 protein: CASRQNSNQPQHF

D gene: TRBD1
clone size: once
V gene: TRBV9
J gene: TRBJ1-5
CDR3 DNA: TGTGCCAGCAGCCCGGGGACAGGGGCCCTTAATTCGCCCCAGCATTTT
CDR3 protein: CASSPGTGALNSPQHF

D gene: TRBD1
clone size: -
V gene: TRBV25-1
J gene: TRBJ2-2
CDR3 DNA: TGTGCCAGCAGTGACGGACAGGGGGAGACCGGGGAGCTGTTTTTT
CDR3 protein: CASSDGQGETGELFF

D gene: -
clone size: -
V gene: TRBV9
J gene: TRBJ1-1
CDR3 DNA: TGTGCCAGCAGCGCACGGGCCCTCACTGAAGCTTTCTTT
CDR3 protein: CASSARALTEAFF